One and the same sample provided the 15 T cell receptor beta chains below, sequenced in a study of CD8 T cells in Susac syndrome. It was with random hexamers that roughly 0.5 to 1 ug RNA was reverse transcribed. TCRdb re-called the immunoSEQ multiplex PCR reads with MiXCR, one entry per CDR3 protein. Altogether around 200,000 distinct CDR3 sequences are present, roughly 95% being singletons, with the ten largest covering 0.093%. Sequencing was carried out using CD4+ T cells from PBMCs. The receptors originated from a human donor with multiple sclerosis.

This clonotype has only a few counts. V and J are TRBV11-2 and TRBJ2-3; 8 bases are shared with TRBD2. CDR1 is SGHAT, CDR2 FQNNGV, per germline. This CDR3 is built from 14 residues. V gave up 4 bases and J gave up 6 bases; unmatched junction bases: 6. The CDR3 loop reads CASSSAGGFDTQYF. DNA for the CDR3: TGTGCCAGCAGCTCGGCGGGGGGTTTTGATACGCAGTATTTT. Full variable domain (missing parts from reference TRBV11-2 and TRBJ2-3): EAGVAQSPRYKIIEKRQSVAFWCNPISGHATLYWYQQILGQGPKLLIQFQNNGVVDDSQLPKDRFSAERLKGVDSTLKIQPAKLEDSAVYLCASSSAGGFDTQYFGPGTRLTVL.

The V and J genes are TRBV13 and TRBJ2-2; TRBD1 matches at 7 bases. The J segment lost 4 bases and the V segment lost 5 bases, leaving 10 bases of the junction unmatched. Germline V gene data show CDR1 as PRHDT and CDR2 as FYEKMQ (reference sequence). The CDR3 totals 16 residues. CDR3 nucleotide sequence: TGTGCCAGCAGCCCGAGGAACAGGGGTTCCACCGGGGAGCTGTTTTTT. This gives the protein CASSPRNRGSTGELFF.

This clonotype has only one observation. This chain connects TRBV4-2 to TRBJ1-1; 7 nucleotides agree with TRBD1. Germline loops: CDR1 LGHNA, CDR2 YNFKEQ. CDR3 length: 14 residues. After removal of 0 bases from V and 4 bases from J, the junction contained 2 bases not matched to a gene. The CDR3 is CASSQESGGTEAFF. The DNA of the CDR3 is TGTGCCAGCAGCCAAGAGTCAGGGGGCACTGAAGCTTTCTTT.

This rearrangement joins TRBV6-5 to TRBJ2-3; no reliable D call. From germline, CDR1 is MNHEY and CDR2 SVGAGI. This CDR3 comprises 14 residues. With 0 bases removed from V and 9 bases from J, the gap between germline ends came to 13 bases. CDR3 sequence reads: CASSYSLATNTQYF. DNA for the CDR3: TGTGCCAGCAGTTACTCTCTGGCTACCAACACGCAGTATTTT.

The chain couples TRBV15 to TRBJ1-2; D not resolved. With 1 base removed from V and 2 bases from J, the gap between germline ends came to 5 bases. Germline V gene sequence: CDR1 LNHNV, CDR2 YYDKDF (reference sequence). CDR3 length: 13 residues. CDR3 coding DNA: TGTGCCACCAGCAGAGCCTTGAACTATGGCTACACCTTC. Amino acid sequence: CATSRALNYGYTF.

This chain joins TRBV4-2 and TRBJ2-2, with D unresolved. V was clipped by 4 bases and J by 0 bases, with 18 bases between them. This CDR3 is built from 18 residues. Germline V gene sequence: CDR1 LGHNA, CDR2 YNFKEQ. CDR3 sequence: CASSPQGSTETNTGELFF. The CDR3, as DNA: TGTGCCAGCAGCCCGCAAGGTTCGACGGAGACGAACACCGGGGAGCTGTTTTTT.

The chain uses TRBV7-8 and TRBJ1-2, with D uncertain. Germline CDR1 reads SGHVS; CDR2 reads FQNEAQ. The CDR3 consists of 13 residues. V dropped 3 bases and J dropped 3 bases, with 8 bases sitting between them. CDR3 sequence: CASSFPGYYGYTF. The DNA for the CDR3 is TGTGCCAGCAGCTTCCCAGGCTACTATGGCTACACCTTC.

This chain joins TRBV9 and TRBJ2-5; D is possibly TRBD1 (5 bases). CDR1 is SGDLS, CDR2 YYNGEE, per germline. Trimming removed 3 bases at V and 0 bases at J, with 12 bases between. The CDR3 extends over 15 amino acids. CDR3 in DNA: TGTGCCAGCAGCGAAGGGGTTTTGTACCAAGAGACCCAGTACTTC. Amino acids: CASSEGVLYQETQYF.

The chain links TRBV25-1 to TRBJ1-1; 9 nucleotides align to TRBD1. The CDR3 loop spans 16 amino acids. The germline V gene has CDR1 MGHDK and CDR2 SYGVNS. The junction had 11 bases not matched to a gene; V was cut back by 4 bases and J by 5 bases. The CDR3 DNA reads TGTGCCAGCAGTGCGGGCGGCGGGACAGGGCTTACTGAAGCTTTCTTT. Translating it yields CASSAGGGTGLTEAFF.

In its sample, this clonotype was seen a few times. The chain has TRBV6-6 and TRBJ2-5; 8 bases are a match to TRBD2. The CDR3 is made up of 13 amino acids. V shed 5 bases, J shed 3 bases, and the junction held 2 bases outside the gene matches. Germline CDR1 and CDR2: MNHNY and SVGAGI (reference sequence). CDR3 DNA: TGTGCCAGCAGTACTAGCGGTGAAGAGACCCAGTACTTC. Translated: CASSTSGEETQYF.

J is TRBJ1-2 and V is TRBV12-3 or TRBV12-4; D is perhaps TRBD1 (6 bases). The CDR3 is 17 residues long. Trimming removed 4 bases at V and 3 bases at J, with 21 bases between. The CDR3 sequence: CASSSPQGKGEDYGYTF. The DNA of the CDR3 is TGTGCCAGCAGTTCACCCCAAGGAAAGGGGGAGGACTATGGCTACACCTTC.

As regards this clonotype: At one boundary the junction diverges from the germline segment, which might be a read error. The gene calls are TRBV11-2 and TRBJ2-2; D not certain. The CDR3 spans 10 residues. Per the germline V gene, CDR1 is SGHAT and CDR2 is FQNNGV. DNA for the CDR3: TGTGCCAGCAGCACCCGGGAGCTGTTTTTT. Its translation is CASSTRELFF.

V is TRBV9 and J is TRBJ1-2, with D perhaps matching TRBD1 (6 bases). Germline V gene lookup returns CDR1 SGDLS and CDR2 YYNGEE. With 3 bases removed from V and 1 base from J, the gap between germline ends came to 10 bases. The CDR3 length is 14 residues. In DNA form, the CDR3 reads TGTGCCAGCAGCGCTGAGGGACATAACTATGGCTACACCTTC. Amino acids: CASSAEGHNYGYTF.

This clonotype was found a few times. This chain links TRBV11-1 with TRBJ1-6, with D possibly TRBD1 on 5 matching bases. Trimming took 5 bases from V and 10 from J, leaving 15 bases between them. Looked up from germline, CDR1 is SGHAT and CDR2 is FQDESV (reference sequence). The CDR3 contains 14 residues. The CDR3 nucleotides read TGTGCCAGCAGCCAGTGGTATGGGGACTCACCCCTCCACTTT. Its protein product is CASSQWYGDSPLHF.

The chain couples TRBV15 to TRBJ1-4; the D is unclear. This CDR3 spans 13 amino acids. Germline loops: CDR1 LNHNV, CDR2 YYDKDF (reference sequence). Between the trimmed V and J ends, which lost 5 bases and 4 bases, there was a span of 8 bases. The CDR3: CATSGAVNEKLFF. In nucleotides, the CDR3 is TGTGCCACCAGCGGAGCCGTTAATGAAAAACTGTTTTTT. Looking up the rest from reference TRBV15 and TRBJ1-4 gives the full variable domain: DAMVIQNPRYQVTQFGKPVTLSCSQTLNHNVMYWYQQKSSQAPKLLFHYYDKDFNNEADTPDNFQSRRPNTSFCFLDIRSPGLGDTAMYLCATSGAVNEKLFFGSGTQLSVL.